The next 10 T cell receptor beta chains were all read from a single sample in a study of CD8+CD57+ T cells in acquired aplastic anemia. Genomic DNA, the template, was used for profiling of the TCR beta VDJ and CDR3. In TCRdb, the reads were re-called with MiXCR into one record per CDR3 protein. The profile shows 200,000 to 300,000 distinct CDR3 sequences, 82% of them singletons. CD8+CD57+ cell expansion had been shown by flow cytometry in patients chosen for sequencing. The sequenced material came from sorted CD4+, CD8+, or CD8+CD57+ T cells (not recorded which) from PBMCs. The receptors derive from a human donor with aplastic anemia.

The chain uses TRBV24-1 and TRBJ2-3, with D unclear. The CDR3 has 13 residues. Per germline, CDR1 KGHDR and CDR2 SFDVKD. V was clipped by 11 bases and J by 0 bases, with 11 bases between them. CDR3 sequence reads: CASGDKSTDTQYF. For the CDR3, the DNA is TGTGCCAGCGGTGACAAGAGCACAGATACGCAGTATTTT.

On this clonotype itself: The junction departs from the called germline gene at one end, perhaps through a read error. The genes are TRBV9 and TRBJ2-1; the D gene is possibly TRBD1 (5 bases). This CDR3 contains 15 residues. Germline CDR1 is SGDLS and CDR2 is YYNGEE. The chain's CDR3 is CASSVDSAAYDSQFF. DNA of the CDR3: TGTGCCAGCAGTGTAGACAGCGCAGCCTATGATTCACAGTTCTTC.

To note about this clonotype: The junction shows a germline mismatch at one end, possibly a read error. The chain has TRBV15 and TRBJ2-3; TRBD2 might be the D (5 bases). In germline, CDR1 is LNHNV, CDR2 YYDKDF (reference sequence). The CDR3 loop spans 14 amino acids. The CDR3 region is CASSGPGRPYTQYF. CDR3 nucleotides: TGTGCCAGCAGCGGCCCGGGCCGACCCTATACGCAGTATTTT.

For the CDR3, the DNA is TGTGCCACCAGCAGAGATGGGACGGGCCATGAAAAACTGTTTTTT. The encoded protein is CATSRDGTGHEKLFF. The rearrangement uses TRBV15 and TRBJ1-4, with D maybe TRBD1 (5 bases). Germline V gene sequence: CDR1 LNHNV, CDR2 YYDKDF (reference sequence). Trimming took 0 bases from V and 6 from J, leaving 11 bases between them. The CDR3 totals 15 residues. Full variable domain (remainder filled in from reference TRBV15 and TRBJ1-4): DAMVIQNPRYQVTQFGKPVTLSCSQTLNHNVMYWYQQKSSQAPKLLFHYYDKDFNNEADTPDNFQSRRPNTSFCFLDIRSPGLGDTAMYLCATSRDGTGHEKLFFGSGTQLSVL.

This clonotype was found once. The chain uses TRBV9 and TRBJ2-3; D gene ambiguous. The V gene's germline CDR1 is SGDLS and CDR2 YYNGEE. The CDR3 length is 12 residues. V lost 3 bases and J lost 6, with 8 bases in between. The CDR3 here is CASSACCDTQYF. In DNA, the CDR3 is TGTGCCAGCAGCGCATGTTGCGATACGCAGTATTTT.

As regards this clonotype: The junction does not match germline at one end; this may be a read error. This chain connects TRBV7-8 to TRBJ1-5, with a possible D match to TRBD1 (5 bases). CDR3 length equals 13 residues. CDR1 and CDR2 from the germline V gene are SGHVS and FQNEAQ. CDR3 protein: CASSHTGAHDPQF. As DNA, the CDR3 is TGCGCCAGCAGCCATACAGGAGCTCACGACCCGCAGTTT.

In the case of this clonotype: A junction boundary mismatches the germline segment, possibly from a read error. J is TRBJ2-3 and V is TRBV14; 7 nucleotides align to TRBD1. Germline-derived CDR1 and CDR2 are SGHDN and FVKESK. The CDR3 is made up of 13 amino acids. The CDR3 DNA reads as TGTGCCAGCGGGGAAGGGGGCACGGAAACGCAGTTCTTT. This sequence encodes CASGEGGTETQFF.

The V and J genes are TRBV7-2 and TRBJ1-2; 7 bases agree with TRBD1. Trimming at V came to 3 bases and at J to 10 bases, leaving 17 bases not matched to a gene. This CDR3 is 16 amino acids long. The germline V gene encodes CDR1 SGHTA and CDR2 FQGNSA. CDR3 nucleotide sequence: TGTGCCAGCAGCTTGCGGGAGGGGGCCGACGACGATGACTACACCTTC. Translating it yields CASSLREGADDDDYTF.

As concerns this clonotype: A read error may account for a junction end that differs from germline. The chain has TRBV7-9 and TRBJ1-5; D unclear. The CDR3 consists of 13 residues. Germline loops: CDR1 SEHNR, CDR2 FQNEAQ (reference sequence). In nucleotides, the CDR3 is TGTGCCAGCAGTTACCTCGTGGGTCAGCCCCTGTATTTT. It yields the protein CASSYLVGQPLYF.

Of note for this clonotype: This CDR3 fails to terminate in the conserved phenylalanine or tryptophan, so it likely reflects a read error. The V gene is TRBV2, the J gene TRBJ2-3; D unresolved. This CDR3 is built from 13 residues. Germline V gene sequence: CDR1 SNHLY, CDR2 FYNNEI. CDR3 residues: CASGDGSTDPQYG. The CDR3 bases are TGTGCCAGCGGCGACGGTTCCACAGATCCGCAGTATGGT.